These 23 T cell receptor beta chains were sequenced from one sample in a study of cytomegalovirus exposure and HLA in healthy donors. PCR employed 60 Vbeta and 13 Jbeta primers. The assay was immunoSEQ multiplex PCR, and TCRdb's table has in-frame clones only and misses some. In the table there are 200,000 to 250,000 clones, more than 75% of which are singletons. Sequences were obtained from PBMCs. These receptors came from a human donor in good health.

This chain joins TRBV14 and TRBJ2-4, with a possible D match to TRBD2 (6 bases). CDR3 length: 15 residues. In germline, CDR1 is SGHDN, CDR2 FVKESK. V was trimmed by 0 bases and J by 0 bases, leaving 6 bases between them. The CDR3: CASSQEGGAKNIQYF. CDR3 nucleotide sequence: TGTGCCAGCAGCCAAGAGGGGGGAGCCAAAAACATTCAGTACTTC.

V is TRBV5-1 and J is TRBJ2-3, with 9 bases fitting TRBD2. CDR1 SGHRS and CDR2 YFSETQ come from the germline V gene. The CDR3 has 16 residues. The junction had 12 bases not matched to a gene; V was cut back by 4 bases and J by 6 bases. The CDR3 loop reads CASSPAAGGPWDTQYF. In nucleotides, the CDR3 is TGCGCCAGCAGCCCCGCGGCGGGAGGGCCTTGGGATACGCAGTATTTT.

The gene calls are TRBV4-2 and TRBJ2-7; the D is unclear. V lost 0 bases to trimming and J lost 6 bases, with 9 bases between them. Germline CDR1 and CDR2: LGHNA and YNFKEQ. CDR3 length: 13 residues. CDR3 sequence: CASSQEEFSEQYF. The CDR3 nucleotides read TGTGCCAGCAGCCAAGAGGAGTTTTCCGAGCAGTACTTC.

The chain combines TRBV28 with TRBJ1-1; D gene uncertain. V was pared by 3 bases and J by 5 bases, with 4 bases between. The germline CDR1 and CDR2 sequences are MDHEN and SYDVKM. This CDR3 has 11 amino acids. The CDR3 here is CASSLSTEAFF. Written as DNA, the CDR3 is TGTGCCAGCAGTTTGAGTACTGAAGCTTTCTTT.

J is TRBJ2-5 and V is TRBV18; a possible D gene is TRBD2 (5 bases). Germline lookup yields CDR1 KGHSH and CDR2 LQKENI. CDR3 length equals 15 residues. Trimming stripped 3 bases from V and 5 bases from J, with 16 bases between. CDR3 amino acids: CASSPRTGPRETQYF. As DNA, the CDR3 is TGTGCCAGCTCACCCAGGACTGGACCTCGGGAGACCCAGTACTTC.

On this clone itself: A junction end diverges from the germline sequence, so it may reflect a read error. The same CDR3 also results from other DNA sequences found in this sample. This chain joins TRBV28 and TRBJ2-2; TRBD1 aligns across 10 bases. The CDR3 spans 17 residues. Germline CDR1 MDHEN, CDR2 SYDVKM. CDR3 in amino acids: CASRIGQGGRNTGELFF. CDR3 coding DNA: TGTGCCAGCAGAATTGGACAGGGGGGACGGAACACCGGAGAGCTGTTTTTT.

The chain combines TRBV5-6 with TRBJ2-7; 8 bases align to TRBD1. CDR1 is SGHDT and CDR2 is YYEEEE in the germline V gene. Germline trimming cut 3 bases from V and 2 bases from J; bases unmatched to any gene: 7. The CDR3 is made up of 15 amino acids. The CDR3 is CASSWAGTGAYEQYF. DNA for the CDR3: TGTGCCAGCAGCTGGGCCGGGACAGGAGCCTACGAGCAGTACTTC.

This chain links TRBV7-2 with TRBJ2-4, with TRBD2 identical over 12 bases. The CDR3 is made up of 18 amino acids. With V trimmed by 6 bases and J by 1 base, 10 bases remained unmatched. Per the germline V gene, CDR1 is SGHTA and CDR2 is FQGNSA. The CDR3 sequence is CASSGLAGFDLAKNIQYF. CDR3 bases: TGTGCCAGCAGTGGACTAGCGGGATTTGACCTGGCCAAAAACATTCAGTACTTC.

CDR3 nucleotides: TGCGCCAGCAGCCAAGATGGGAGAAGCGGGAGCAACGATGAGCAGTTCTTC. The encoded protein is CASSQDGRSGSNDEQFF. The V call is TRBV4-3, the J call TRBJ2-1, with 8 bases that match TRBD2. The germline V gene has CDR1 LGHNA and CDR2 YSLEER. The CDR3 sequence is 17 residues long. With V trimmed by 0 bases and J by 8 bases, 12 bases remained unmatched.

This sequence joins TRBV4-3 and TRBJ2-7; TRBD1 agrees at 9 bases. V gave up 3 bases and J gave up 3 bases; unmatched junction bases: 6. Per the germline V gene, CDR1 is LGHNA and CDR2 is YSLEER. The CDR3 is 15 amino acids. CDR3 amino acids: CASSQEDRGLYEQYF. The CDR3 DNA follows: TGCGCCAGCAGCCAGGAGGACAGGGGACTCTACGAGCAGTACTTC.

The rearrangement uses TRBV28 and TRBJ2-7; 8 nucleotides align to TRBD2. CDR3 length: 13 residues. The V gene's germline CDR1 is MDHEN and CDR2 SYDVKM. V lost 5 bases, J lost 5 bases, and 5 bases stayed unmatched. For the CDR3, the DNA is TGTGCCAGCAGTAGCGGGAGCTGGAACGAGCAGTACTTC. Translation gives CASSSGSWNEQYF.

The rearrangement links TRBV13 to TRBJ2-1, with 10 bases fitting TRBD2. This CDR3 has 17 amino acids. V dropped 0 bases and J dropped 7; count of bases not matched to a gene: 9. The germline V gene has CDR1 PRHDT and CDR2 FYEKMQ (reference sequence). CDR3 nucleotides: TGTGCCAGCAGCTTAGGACCACTAGCGGGAACCCCGAATGAGCAGTTCTTC. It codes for CASSLGPLAGTPNEQFF.

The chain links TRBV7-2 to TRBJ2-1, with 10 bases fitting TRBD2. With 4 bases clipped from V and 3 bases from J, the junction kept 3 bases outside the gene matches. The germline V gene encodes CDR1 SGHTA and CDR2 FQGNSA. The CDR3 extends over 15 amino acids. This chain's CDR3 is CASSSGLAHYNEQFF. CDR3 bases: TGTGCCAGCAGCTCGGGACTAGCGCACTACAATGAGCAGTTCTTC.

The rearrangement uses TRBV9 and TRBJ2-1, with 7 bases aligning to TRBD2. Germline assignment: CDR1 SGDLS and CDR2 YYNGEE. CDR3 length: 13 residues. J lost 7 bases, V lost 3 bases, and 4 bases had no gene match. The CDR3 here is CASSGTSRNEQFF. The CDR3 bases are TGTGCCAGCAGCGGGACTAGTAGGAATGAGCAGTTCTTC.

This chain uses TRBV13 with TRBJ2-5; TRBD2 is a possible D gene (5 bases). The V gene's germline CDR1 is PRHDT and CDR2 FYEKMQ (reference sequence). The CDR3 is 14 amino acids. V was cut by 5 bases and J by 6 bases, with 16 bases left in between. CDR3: CASSLLVRAKTQYF. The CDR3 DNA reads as TGTGCCAGCAGCCTATTGGTGAGGGCGAAGACCCAGTACTTC.

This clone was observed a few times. CDR3 in DNA: TGTGCCAGCAGCTTAGCCGGGGGGCGCGAGCAGTACTTC. Encoded protein: CASSLAGGREQYF. The chain has TRBV11-2 and TRBJ2-7; TRBD2 is a possible D gene (7 bases). Per germline, CDR1 SGHAT and CDR2 FQNNGV. This CDR3 spans 13 amino acids. Trimming cost V 1 base and J 6 bases, with 10 bases left between them.

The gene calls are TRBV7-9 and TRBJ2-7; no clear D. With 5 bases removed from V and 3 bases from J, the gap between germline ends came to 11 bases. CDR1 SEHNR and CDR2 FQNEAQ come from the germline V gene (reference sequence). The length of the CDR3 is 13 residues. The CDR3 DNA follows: TGTGCCAGCAGCCACTCCAACTACTACGAGCAGTACTTC. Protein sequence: CASSHSNYYEQYF.

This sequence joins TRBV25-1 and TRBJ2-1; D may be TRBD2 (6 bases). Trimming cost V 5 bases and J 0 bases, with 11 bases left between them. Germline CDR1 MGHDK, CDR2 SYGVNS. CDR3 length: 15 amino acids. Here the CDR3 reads CASSPYGSSYNEQFF. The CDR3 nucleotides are TGTGCCAGCAGTCCTTACGGGAGCTCCTACAATGAGCAGTTCTTC.

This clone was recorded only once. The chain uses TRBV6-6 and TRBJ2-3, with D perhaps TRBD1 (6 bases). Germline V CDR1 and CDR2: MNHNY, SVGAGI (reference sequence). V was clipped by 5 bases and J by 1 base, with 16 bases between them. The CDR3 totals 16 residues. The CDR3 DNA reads TGTGCCAGCAGTAACCGACAGGTCCACGGCACAGATACGCAGTATTTT. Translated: CASSNRQVHGTDTQYF.

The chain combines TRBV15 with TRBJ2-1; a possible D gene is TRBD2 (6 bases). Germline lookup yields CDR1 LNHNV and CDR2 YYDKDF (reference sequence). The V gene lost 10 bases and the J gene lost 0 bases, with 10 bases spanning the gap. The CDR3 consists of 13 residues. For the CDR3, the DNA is TGTGCCAAAAGAGCGGGCTCCTACAATGAGCAGTTCTTC. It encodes CAKRAGSYNEQFF.

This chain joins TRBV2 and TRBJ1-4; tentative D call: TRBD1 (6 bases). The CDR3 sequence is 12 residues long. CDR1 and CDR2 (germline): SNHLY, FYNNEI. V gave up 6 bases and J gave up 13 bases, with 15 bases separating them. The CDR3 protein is CASSFSRGRLFF. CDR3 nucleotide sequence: TGTGCCAGCAGCTTCTCCAGGGGACGACTGTTTTTT.

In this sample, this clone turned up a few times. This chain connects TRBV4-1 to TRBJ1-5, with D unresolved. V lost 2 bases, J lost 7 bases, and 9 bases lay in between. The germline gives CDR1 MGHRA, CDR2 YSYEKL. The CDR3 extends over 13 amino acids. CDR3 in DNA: TGCGCCAGCAGCCAAAGGACTGGCCAGCCCCAGCATTTT. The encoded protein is CASSQRTGQPQHF.

CDR3 sequence reads: CASSSQETQYF. The CDR3 DNA reads as TGTGCCAGCAGCTCTCAAGAGACCCAGTACTTC. The V gene is TRBV5-4, the J gene TRBJ2-5, with D uncertain. With 3 bases removed from V and 2 bases from J, the gap between germline ends came to 2 bases. In germline, CDR1 is SGHNT, CDR2 YYREEE (reference sequence). The CDR3 is 11 residues long.